The next 18 T cell receptor beta chains were all read from a single sample in a study of T cell responses to AZD1222 COVID-19 vaccine. The repertoire was sequenced with immunoSEQ multiplex PCR; TCRdb's copy has only in-frame clones and lacks some. The data hold nearly 100,000 clones, with approximately 91% observed a single time. The sample was peripheral blood, taken on day 0 of AZD1222 vaccination. These receptors came from an adult in good health.

V is TRBV4-2 and J is TRBJ2-7; TRBD1 aligns across 7 bases. Germline CDR1 LGHNA, CDR2 YNFKEQ. The ends lost 1 base at V and 5 bases at J; junction bases unmatched: 8. The CDR3 loop spans 15 amino acids. The chain's CDR3 is CASSQGDSVLNEQYF. In DNA form, the CDR3 reads TGTGCCAGCAGCCAAGGGGACAGCGTCCTAAACGAGCAGTACTTC.

The CDR3 sequence: CASSARQAPNEKLFF. The CDR3 nucleotides read TGTGCCAGCAGTGCTCGACAGGCCCCTAATGAAAAACTGTTTTTT. The rearrangement uses TRBV27 and TRBJ1-4; possibly TRBD1 for D (6 bases). The CDR3 extends over 15 amino acids. Germline-derived CDR1 and CDR2 are MNHEY and SMNVEV (reference sequence). Trimming pared 5 bases from V and 3 bases from J, leaving 13 bases between.

The chain employs TRBV6-5 and TRBJ1-3, with D possibly TRBD1 on 5 matching bases. The germline V gene encodes CDR1 MNHEY and CDR2 SVGAGI. The V end was cut by 0 bases, the J end by 7 bases, with 10 bases between. The length of the CDR3 is 14 residues. The CDR3 coding sequence is TGTGCCAGCAGTTACTCCCAGGGCGGCAACACCATATATTTT. The encoded protein is CASSYSQGGNTIYF.

V is TRBV19 and J is TRBJ2-3; 7 bases align to TRBD1. V trimming: 5 bases; J trimming: 4 bases; junction bases outside the gene matches: 12. CDR3 length: 16 residues. Germline values: CDR1 LNHDA, CDR2 SQIVND (reference sequence). This CDR3 reads CASSLTQGYGSDTQYF. The DNA for the CDR3 is TGTGCCAGTAGTTTAACACAGGGGTATGGGTCAGATACGCAGTATTTT. Supplemented by reference TRBV19 and TRBJ2-3, the full variable domain reads DGGITQSPKYLFRKEGQNVTLSCEQNLNHDAMYWYRQDPGQGLRLIYYSQIVNDFQKGDIAEGYSVSREKKESFPLTVTSAQKNPTAFYLCASSLTQGYGSDTQYFGPGTRLTVL.

V and J are TRBV7-2 and TRBJ1-6; D might be TRBD1 (6 bases). Between the trimmed V and J ends, which lost 3 bases and 7 bases, there was a span of 13 bases. The CDR3 is 15 residues long. Germline assignment: CDR1 SGHTA and CDR2 FQGNSA. The CDR3: CASSFHRVRNSPLHF. The DNA of the CDR3 is TGTGCCAGCAGCTTCCACAGGGTTCGGAATTCACCCCTCCACTTT.

This chain links TRBV15 with TRBJ1-5; perhaps TRBD1 as D (5 bases). Trimming took 0 bases from V and 6 from J, leaving 18 bases between them. Germline-derived CDR1 and CDR2 are LNHNV and YYDKDF (reference sequence). This CDR3 has 17 amino acids. For the CDR3, the DNA is TGTGCCACCAGCAGAGATCTTGGGGGAACGGGAATTCAGCCCCAGCATTTT. As protein: CATSRDLGGTGIQPQHF.

The genes are TRBV5-4 and TRBJ2-7; possible D gene TRBD1, 6 bases. CDR1 and CDR2 (germline): SGHNT, YYREEE (reference sequence). The CDR3 length is 15 residues. V was trimmed by 0 bases and J by 5 bases, leaving 15 bases between them. The CDR3 DNA follows: TGTGCCAGCAGCTTGGCCTTTAACAGGGACCACGAGCAGTACTTC. Protein product: CASSLAFNRDHEQYF.

The chain couples TRBV5-6 to TRBJ2-3; 8 bases are a match to TRBD2. This CDR3 contains 15 residues. The V gene end was trimmed by 3 bases and the J gene end by 5 bases; junction bases not matched to a gene: 8. Germline-derived CDR1 and CDR2 are SGHDT and YYEEEE. The CDR3 sequence is CASSSQRGLKDTQYF. The CDR3 bases are TGTGCCAGCAGCTCCCAGCGGGGGCTTAAAGATACGCAGTATTTT.

The chain joins TRBV4-1 to TRBJ1-1; 7 nucleotides agree with TRBD1. After removal of 1 base from V and 5 bases from J, the junction contained 10 bases not matched to a gene. The CDR3 consists of 16 residues. Looked up from germline, CDR1 is MGHRA and CDR2 is YSYEKL. The CDR3 here is CASSQVGGHRGTEAFF. In DNA, the CDR3 is TGCGCCAGCAGCCAAGTAGGGGGCCATCGGGGTACTGAAGCTTTCTTT.

CDR3 nucleotides: TGCAGCGTTGAAGATTCATACCCTGGCTACACCTTC. It yields the protein CSVEDSYPGYTF. The chain couples TRBV29-1 to TRBJ1-2; D remains ambiguous. CDR3 length equals 12 residues. V was shortened by 0 bases and J by 7 bases, with 9 bases between the two germline ends. Per germline, CDR1 SQVTM and CDR2 ANQGSEA. The full variable domain, completed using reference TRBV29-1 and TRBJ1-2, is SAVISQKPSRDICQRGTSLTIQCQVDSQVTMMFWYRQQPGQSLTLIATANQGSEATYESGFVIDKFPISRPNLTFSTLTVSNMSPEDSSIYLCSVEDSYPGYTFGSGTRLTVV.

The chain recombines TRBV11-3 with TRBJ2-3; 13 bases line up with TRBD2. This CDR3 has 17 residues. Per the germline V gene, CDR1 is SGHNT and CDR2 is YENEEA. J was trimmed by 2 bases and V by 5 bases; bases with no gene match: 7. The CDR3 region is CASSIRTSGGPTDTQYF. The CDR3 DNA is TGTGCCAGCAGCATCAGGACTAGCGGGGGACCCACAGATACGCAGTATTTT.

J is TRBJ2-7 and V is TRBV28; D call uncertain. Germline loops: CDR1 MDHEN, CDR2 SYDVKM. The CDR3 sequence is 15 residues long. V was trimmed by 1 base and J by 2 bases, leaving 12 bases between them. In DNA, the CDR3 is TGTGCCAGCAGTTTATTAGTCCCACGGGCCTACGAGCAGTACTTC. Translation: CASSLLVPRAYEQYF. Based on the CDR3 plus reference TRBV28 and TRBJ2-7, the full variable domain is DVKVTQSSRYLVKRTGEKVFLECVQDMDHENMFWYRQDPGLGLRLIYFSYDVKMKEKGDIPEGYSVSREKKERFSLILESASTNQTSMYLCASSLLVPRAYEQYFGPGTRLTVT.

The rearrangement links TRBV6-2 or TRBV6-3 to TRBJ2-3; a possible D gene is TRBD1 (6 bases). Trimming took 4 bases from V and 3 from J, leaving 8 bases between them. Germline lookup yields CDR1 MNHEY and CDR2 SVGEGT. CDR3 size: 13 residues. The chain's CDR3 is CASSSQGTDTQYF. The CDR3 coding sequence is TGTGCCAGCAGTTCCCAGGGGACAGATACGCAGTATTTT.

This clone occurred once. The J gene is TRBJ2-7, the V gene TRBV7-8; 8 nucleotides align to TRBD1. Germline trimming cut 6 bases from V and 1 base from J; bases unmatched to any gene: 8. The germline gives CDR1 SGHVS, CDR2 FQNEAQ. The CDR3 loop spans 15 amino acids. Here the CDR3 DNA reads TGTGCCAGCAGGTTTGACAGGGGAGCTTCCTACGAGCAGTACTTC. Its translation is CASRFDRGASYEQYF.

This clone rates as medium-sized (0.01 to 0.1%). The J gene is TRBJ1-1, the V gene TRBV6-2 or TRBV6-3, with TRBD1 as a possible D gene (6 bases). V was shortened by 2 bases and J by 5 bases, with 21 bases between the two germline ends. CDR1 and CDR2 (germline): MNHEY, SVGEGT. This CDR3 comprises 17 residues. The CDR3: CASSYPGQRIGRTEAFF. Here the CDR3 DNA reads TGTGCCAGCAGTTACCCGGGACAACGTATAGGTAGGACTGAAGCTTTCTTT.

The chain links TRBV19 to TRBJ2-7, with a tentative D call TRBD1 (6 bases). This CDR3 has 14 residues. Germline assignment: CDR1 LNHDA and CDR2 SQIVND (reference sequence). V was clipped by 4 bases and J by 2 bases, with 12 bases between them. CDR3 region: CASSTRDKPYEQYF. The CDR3, as DNA: TGTGCCAGTAGTACTCGGGACAAGCCCTACGAGCAGTACTTC.

The chain uses TRBV25-1 and TRBJ1-5, with no clear D. Germline CDR1 MGHDK, CDR2 SYGVNS. This CDR3 has 13 residues. V was pared by 5 bases and J by 8 bases, with 13 bases between. CDR3 DNA: TGTGCCAGCAGTCCAAACTTCGGGGAGCCCCAGCATTTT. It codes for CASSPNFGEPQHF.

The chain carries TRBV5-1 and TRBJ1-5; 7 bases align to TRBD1. This CDR3 spans 14 amino acids. The germline V gene has CDR1 SGHRS and CDR2 YFSETQ. Losses at the gene ends were 4 bases for V and 5 bases for J; bases not matched to a gene: 6. CDR3 loop: CASSPGQVDQPQHF. The CDR3 DNA follows: TGCGCCAGCAGCCCCGGACAGGTAGATCAGCCCCAGCATTTT. Variable domain in full (rest from reference TRBV5-1 and TRBJ1-5): KAGVTQTPRYLIKTRGQQVTLSCSPISGHRSVSWYQQTPGQGLQFLFEYFSETQRNKGNFPGRFSGRQFSNSRSEMNVSTLELGDSALYLCASSPGQVDQPQHFGDGTRLSIL.